Listed below are T cell receptor beta chains from one sample, sequenced in a study of cytomegalovirus exposure and HLA in healthy donors. Method: immunoSEQ multiplex PCR; TCRdb's copy keeps in-frame clones and lacks some. The profile shows some 270,000 clones, nearly 95% of them singletons. The sequenced material came from PBMCs. The receptors were sampled from a girl aged 2-10 years in good health and CMV-seronegative. Each CDR3 is given with its conserved first and last residue. Fields, in order: clone size, J gene, D gene, V gene, CDR3 DNA, CDR3 protein. The D gene is left open where the match is weak. Not all rows give a size; the values are once, few, many and, for expanded clones, a class.

>once|TRBJ2-7|TRBD2|TRBV27
TGTGCCAGCAGACCCGCGTTGACTAGCGGATTCGAGCAGTACTTC
CASRPALTSGFEQYF
>NA|TRBJ1-5|NA|TRBV6-5
TGTGCCAGCAGTAAAGACAGCTATAGCAATCAGCCCCAGCACTTT
CASSKDSYSNQPQHF
>NA|TRBJ2-1|NA|TRBV6-5
TGTGCCAGCAACCTGCTAGCGCCCGAGGGAAATGAGCAGTTCTTC
CASNLLAPEGNEQFF
>NA|TRBJ2-3|NA|TRBV5-1
TGCGCCAGCAGCTTGGGGGGACTGCACACAGATACGCAGTATTTT
CASSLGGLHTDTQYF
>NA|TRBJ2-3|TRBD2|TRBV15
TGTGCCACGACTAGCGGGGGTGCAGATACGCAGTATTTT
CATTSGGADTQYF
>NA|TRBJ1-1|NA|TRBV27
TGTGCCAGCAGTTTCACAGGGCAAGGCACTGAAGCTTTCTTT
CASSFTGQGTEAFF
>NA|TRBJ2-7|TRBD1|TRBV27
TGTGCCAGCAGTTTAACGACAGGGGTGCGCGAGCAGTACTTC
CASSLTTGVREQYF
>NA|TRBJ2-1|TRBD1|TRBV7-6
TGTGCCAGCAGCTACCTACAGGGGAATGAGCAGTTCTTC
CASSYLQGNEQFF
>once|TRBJ1-2|NA|TRBV9
TGTGCCAGCAGCGCAGACCCGGACCCGAAGGGGGGCTACACCTTC
CASSADPDPKGGYTF
>NA|TRBJ2-7|TRBD2|TRBV6-6
TGTGCCAGCGGACTAGCGGGGGCTAGCTCGGGCGAGCAGTACTTC
CASGLAGASSGEQYF
>NA|TRBJ2-3|NA|TRBV5-1
TGCGCCAGCAGCTTGGCGGTCCCCAGCACAGATACGCAGTATTTT
CASSLAVPSTDTQYF
>NA|TRBJ1-6|NA|TRBV27
TGTGCCAGCAGTTTCTCGACTGCTCGAAATTCACCCCTCCACTTT
CASSFSTARNSPLHF
>NA|TRBJ2-3|TRBD2|TRBV5-1
TGCGCCAGCAGTCGGGGGGGGCCAGGGGATACGCAGTATTTT
CASSRGGPGDTQYF
>few|TRBJ1-4|TRBD1|TRBV20-1
TGCAGTGCTTACCGGGACAGTGCCTTTTTT
CSAYRDSAFF
>once|TRBJ2-5|TRBD2|TRBV10-1
TGCGCCAGCAGTATTAGCGGGAAGCAAGAGACCCAGTACTTC
CASSISGKQETQYF
>once|TRBJ1-3|NA|TRBV6-5
TGTGCCAGCAGTCGCTCGGGGGGGTCTGGAAACACCATATATTTT
CASSRSGGSGNTIYF
>NA|TRBJ2-7|NA|TRBV5-6
TGTGCCAGCAGCTCCTCCTCCTACGAGCAGTACTTC
CASSSSSYEQYF
>NA|TRBJ2-7|NA|TRBV18
TGTGCCAGCTCACCCAACTCTGGGGCTAGAGCCTACGAGCAGTACTTC
CASSPNSGARAYEQYF
>once|TRBJ2-7|NA|TRBV27
TGTGCCAGCAGTTTAGGGTCGGAGGTCTACGAGCAGTACTTC
CASSLGSEVYEQYF
>NA|TRBJ2-7|TRBD2|TRBV11-1
TGTGCCAGCCTGCCTAGCGGGGGCTTGCCCTGGGAGCAGTACTTC
CASLPSGGLPWEQYF
>NA|TRBJ2-1|NA|TRBV4-1
TGCGCCAGCAGCCAAGCTGACAGCAATGAGCAGTTCTTC
CASSQADSNEQFF
>NA|TRBJ2-1|TRBD2|TRBV9
TGTGCCAGCAGCGTAGTAAGCGGGGGGGCCTACAATGAGCAGTTCTTC
CASSVVSGGAYNEQFF
>NA|TRBJ2-1|TRBD2|TRBV6-4
TGTGCCAGCAGTCGACTAGCGGGGGCCTACAATGAGCAGTTCTTC
CASSRLAGAYNEQFF
>once|TRBJ2-5|NA|TRBV7-6
TGTGCCAGCAGCTTAGAGGTGGGGAGCTTACAAGAGACCCAGTACTTC
CASSLEVGSLQETQYF
>NA|TRBJ2-7|NA|TRBV27
TGTGCCAGCAGTTCCCGTAGTACAGCATCCTACGAGCAGTACTTC
CASSSRSTASYEQYF